The T cell receptor (beta chain) under discussion was sequenced for a study of T cells in Graves' hyperthyroidism and ophthalmopathy. Study-wide context: Peripheral blood was secured at the point of initial diagnosis, before any treatment.

These patients, aged 18 to 65, had recently diagnosed hyperthyroidism lasting under 2 months. Pregnant or lactating patients were excluded, as were those with uncontrolled infection or other autoimmune disease. The diagnostic basis comprised clinical symptoms, serum thyroxine and TRAb, thyroid ultrasound and orbital computed tomography. CDR1 is ENHRY and CDR2 is SYGVKD in the germline V gene. This CDR3 region has 16 residues. The V segment lost 4 bases and the J segment 1 base; nucleotides outside the gene matches: 9. This clonotype was recorded many times. Amplified TCR beta CDR3 regions derived from RNA transcripts. TCR CDR3 underwent first-round RT-PCR with the HTBI primer set. One entry per CDR3 protein results from TCRdb running MiXCR on the multiplex PCR reads. The profile shows around 250,000 distinct CDR3 sequences, about 14% of them singletons.

The clonotype originates from a middle-aged woman with Graves' hyperthyroidism that later progressed to Graves' ophthalmopathy. The chain has TRBV10-3 and TRBJ2-5; 7 bases agree with TRBD1. What was sequenced was blood. DNA for the CDR3: TGTGCCATCAGTGCAGGACAGGCGAATATCCAAGAGACCCAGTACTTC. Translating it yields CAISAGQANIQETQYF.